These 17 T cell receptor beta chains came from one sample sequenced in a study of T cell clonotyping in hematopoietic cell transplantation. TCRdb's copy holds only in-frame clones and misses some; the assay was immunoSEQ multiplex PCR. This sample has about 16,000 clones, with roughly 70% found just once. Sequences were obtained from peripheral blood mononuclear cells. These receptors came from a woman in her sixties in good health. Some clones in this sample may be carry-over from other donors' samples.

This clone was found once. J is TRBJ1-1 and V is TRBV6-5; D ambiguous. The germline V gene has CDR1 MNHEY and CDR2 SVGAGI. Trimming removed 7 bases from V and 5 bases from J, with 14 bases in between. This CDR3 is 13 amino acids long. CDR3 nucleotide sequence: TGTGCCAGCACCTCTTCGGGGATAACTGAAGCTTTCTTT. It translates to CASTSSGITEAFF.

V is TRBV2 and J is TRBJ1-5; D call uncertain. CDR1 and CDR2 from the germline V gene are SNHLY and FYNNEI. Trimming removed 4 bases at V and 0 bases at J, with 7 bases between. The CDR3 length is 14 residues. Here the CDR3 DNA reads TGTGCCAGCAGTGTGGCGGCTAGCAATCAGCCCCAGCATTTT. This codes for CASSVAASNQPQHF.

The chain is built from TRBV5-1 and TRBJ2-7; TRBD1 matches 7 bases. The junction had 6 bases not matched to a gene; V was cut back by 4 bases and J by 2 bases. The CDR3 is 14 residues long. Germline values: CDR1 SGHRS, CDR2 YFSETQ. CDR3 nucleotide sequence: TGCGCCAGCAGCAGGACAGGTAATACCTACGAGCAGTACTTC. Its protein is CASSRTGNTYEQYF.

This clone was counted between two and nine times. The CDR3 loop is CASSGQGAYEQYF. The CDR3 DNA reads TGTGCCAGCAGTGGACAGGGGGCCTACGAGCAGTACTTC. This chain uses TRBV9 with TRBJ2-7, with 10 nucleotides matching TRBD1. The V gene end was trimmed by 5 bases and the J gene end by 2 bases; junction bases not matched to a gene: 1. The CDR3 consists of 13 residues. Germline V gene sequence: CDR1 SGDLS, CDR2 YYNGEE.

This clone was seen once. The genes are TRBV28 and TRBJ1-5; D is unclear. The V gene lost 6 bases and the J gene lost 4 bases, with 22 bases spanning the gap. Germline values: CDR1 MDHEN, CDR2 SYDVKM. The CDR3 has 17 amino acids. The CDR3 coding sequence is TGTGCCAGCAGGCCCTCTAGGTTTGGACGGATTAATCAGCCCCAGCATTTT. Its translation: CASRPSRFGRINQPQHF.

This chain uses TRBV30 with TRBJ1-1; 7 positions agree with TRBD1. The junction had 13 bases not matched to a gene; V was cut back by 6 bases and J by 3 bases. Looked up from germline, CDR1 is GTSNPN and CDR2 is SVGIG (reference sequence). The CDR3 length is 15 residues. CDR3 DNA sequence: TGTGCCTGTTCAGTAGGGGGCTGGAAGGACACTGAAGCTTTCTTT. It translates to CACSVGGWKDTEAFF. Based on the CDR3 plus reference TRBV30 and TRBJ1-1, the full variable domain is SQTIHQWPATLVQPVGSPLSLECTVEGTSNPNLYWYRQAAGRGLQLLFYSVGIGQISSEVPQNLSASRPQDRQFILSSKKLLLSDSGFYLCACSVGGWKDTEAFFGQGTRLTVV.

The chain is built from TRBV25-1 and TRBJ2-3; the D is unclear. The germline gives CDR1 MGHDK, CDR2 SYGVNS. Trimming took off 0 bases at V and 6 bases at J, with 10 bases between the two ends. The length of the CDR3 is 14 residues. The CDR3 nucleotides are TGTGCCAGCAGTGAATACGCTAGTGGGGATACGCAGTATTTT. Translation gives CASSEYASGDTQYF.

The chain employs TRBV7-9 and TRBJ2-2; 11 bases align to TRBD2. V lost 4 bases to trimming and J lost 1 base; unmatched junction nucleotides: 2. Germline CDR1 is SEHNR and CDR2 is FQNEAQ (reference sequence). This CDR3 has 16 amino acids. The CDR3 reads CASSYGTSGNTGELFF. The CDR3 nucleotides are TGTGCCAGCAGCTACGGGACTAGCGGGAACACCGGGGAGCTGTTTTTT. The whole variable domain, remainder taken from reference TRBV7-9 and TRBJ2-2, is DTGVSQNPRHKITKRGQNVTFRCDPISEHNRLYWYRQTLGQGPEFLTYFQNEAQLEKSRLLSDRFSAERPKGSFSTLEIQRTEQGDSAMYLCASSYGTSGNTGELFFGEGSRLTVL.

The chain employs TRBV6-1 and TRBJ2-5; D is perhaps TRBD2 (5 bases). Per germline, CDR1 MNHNS and CDR2 SASEGT. The CDR3 covers 13 residues. The V end lost 7 bases, the J end lost 3 bases, and 12 bases lay between the germline ends. The CDR3 loop is CASTLDWEETQYF. In nucleotides, the CDR3 is TGTGCCAGCACCCTGGACTGGGAAGAGACCCAGTACTTC.

The chain uses TRBV27 and TRBJ1-6; possible D gene TRBD1, 5 bases. V gave up 3 bases and J gave up 8 bases, with 11 bases separating them. Germline CDR1 MNHEY, CDR2 SMNVEV (reference sequence). This CDR3 comprises 14 residues. The CDR3, as DNA: TGTGCCAGCAGTTTCCGCAGGGAAGATTCACCCCTCCACTTT. Translated: CASSFRREDSPLHF.

The V gene is TRBV6-6, the J gene TRBJ1-2; no reliable D call. The CDR3 sequence is 12 residues long. Germline loops: CDR1 MNHNY, CDR2 SVGAGI (reference sequence). Trimming left V 2 bases short and J 6 bases short, with 7 bases between. The DNA of the CDR3 is TGTGCCAGCAGTTACGGCTCAAATGGCTACACCTTC. Translated: CASSYGSNGYTF.

This chain joins TRBV5-1 and TRBJ2-7; TRBD2 might be the D (6 bases). Germline values: CDR1 SGHRS, CDR2 YFSETQ. The length of the CDR3 is 14 residues. V lost 2 bases and J lost 0, with 9 bases in between. The CDR3 bases are TGCGCCAGCAGCTTCCGGGACTTCTCCTACGAGCAGTACTTC. It is translated as CASSFRDFSYEQYF.

This clone was observed a few times. CDR3 DNA sequence: TGTGCCAGCAGTTACGGGACAGGGGTTGCTGAAAAACTGTTTTTT. Amino acids: CASSYGTGVAEKLFF. This chain uses TRBV6-5 with TRBJ1-4; 10 bases match TRBD1. The length of the CDR3 is 15 residues. Germline CDR1 is MNHEY and CDR2 is SVGAGI. The V and J ends lost 2 bases and 7 bases, in that order; junction bases with no gene match: 4.

The chain recombines TRBV7-9 with TRBJ2-1, with D unresolved. Germline loops: CDR1 SEHNR, CDR2 FQNEAQ (reference sequence). The V end lost 0 bases, the J end lost 8 bases, and 2 bases lay between the germline ends. CDR3 length: 11 amino acids. This CDR3 is CASSLADEQFF. The CDR3 DNA reads TGTGCCAGCAGCTTAGCAGATGAGCAGTTCTTC.

The chain has TRBV7-2 and TRBJ1-2, with D tentatively TRBD1 (6 bases). The CDR3 extends over 16 amino acids. CDR1 SGHTA and CDR2 FQGNSA come from the germline V gene. V was shortened by 0 bases and J by 5 bases, with 16 bases between the two germline ends. This chain's CDR3 is CASSLALGGDGYGYTF. The CDR3 DNA follows: TGTGCCAGCAGCTTAGCGCTGGGGGGCGACGGGTATGGCTACACCTTC.

V gene TRBV4-1 combines with J gene TRBJ1-2; 7 bases align to TRBD1. V lost 7 bases and J lost 6; bases outside the gene matches: 20. CDR3 length: 17 amino acids. Germline V gene lookup returns CDR1 MGHRA and CDR2 YSYEKL. The CDR3 loop is CASTLSSPPLTGDGYTF. CDR3 in DNA: TGCGCCAGCACCCTATCCAGCCCCCCACTCACAGGGGATGGCTACACCTTC.

This chain uses TRBV25-1 with TRBJ1-1; D call uncertain. CDR1 is MGHDK and CDR2 is SYGVNS in the germline V gene. The length of the CDR3 is 12 residues. Trimming shortened V by 3 bases and J by 11 bases, and 13 bases separated the two germline ends. The CDR3 sequence is CASSDSARKAFF. CDR3 bases: TGTGCCAGCAGTGATTCTGCTAGGAAGGCTTTCTTT.